A single T cell receptor (beta chain) is shown here with its context. In TCRdb, the 5' RACE reads were re-called with MiXCR into one record per CDR3 protein. The sample shows 13,000 or so distinct CDR3 sequences, approximately 50% of them seen only once. This CDR3 is 16 amino acids long. Looked up from germline, CDR1 is SGDLS and CDR2 is YYNGEE. Trimming stripped 0 bases from V and 3 bases from J, with 12 bases between. Tregs were sorted as CD4+CD25+CD127-/low cells. Specimen: tumor-infiltrating Tregs sorted from the breast tumor. This receptor was taken from a female donor with breast cancer. The V call is TRBV9, the J call TRBJ1-4, with D maybe TRBD1 (5 bases). CDR3 residues: CASSVGQGHANEKLFF. CDR3 sequence (DNA): TGTGCCAGCAGCGTAGGGCAGGGCCACGCTAATGAAAAACTGTTTTTT.